This entry is about one T cell receptor (beta chain). Germline V gene sequence: CDR1 SGHNT, CDR2 YENEEA. This CDR3 spans 13 amino acids. The germline V and J ends were trimmed by 6 bases and 4 bases, with 12 bases remaining between them. This record belongs to a study of cytomegalovirus exposure and HLA in healthy donors. Profiling relied on immunoSEQ multiplex PCR, and the TCRdb table lists in-frame clones only, not all of them. The sample records about 120,000 clones, 88% being singletons. The source is a woman between 18 and 30 years old in good health and CMV-seropositive. The chain uses TRBV11-3 and TRBJ1-2, with D perhaps TRBD1 (6 bases). The source material was PBMCs. CDR3 sequence (DNA): TGTGCCAGCAGTACGACAGGCCCCTATGGCTACACCTTC. The encoded protein is CASSTTGPYGYTF.